The rows below give T cell receptor beta chains drawn from one sample of a study of T-cell reconstitution after alpha-beta-depleted transplantation in children. TCRdb re-called the PCR reads with MiXCR, one entry per CDR3 protein. The sample contains about 600,000 distinct CDR3 sequences, roughly 23% of which appear only once. This sample comprised PBMCs, mostly from graft donor cells, obtained 360 days after TCRalphabeta/CD19-depleted stem cell transplant. The receptor source for this set is a boy younger than two who had a stem cell transplant for acute myeloid leukemia, so the T cells may come from the graft donor. CDR3s include the opening cysteine and the closing phenylalanine or tryptophan. A D gene is named only where the DNA matches it firmly. Size is omitted from some rows. Given values are once, few, many or a class for expanded clones.

TRBD1	.	TRBV5-1	TRBJ1-3	15	TGCGCCAGCAGCTTTATTGGACAGGTGGATGACACCATATATTTT	CASSFIGQVDDTIYF
TRBD1	many	TRBV5-1	TRBJ1-6	15	TGCGCCAGCCGACCACAAGGACAGGGAAATTCACCCCTCCACTTT	CASRPQGQGNSPLHF
TRBD2	few	TRBV7-2	TRBJ2-5	15	TGTGCCAGCAGCTTACGACTAGCGGGGGTAGAGACCCAGTACTTC	CASSLRLAGVETQYF
.	few	TRBV7-8	TRBJ2-7	14	TGTGCCAGCAGCGTCGGAAACCCATCCTACGAGCAGTACTTC	CASSVGNPSYEQYF
.	.	TRBV2	TRBJ2-5	14	TGTGCCAGCAGTGAGGAGACTACCAGAGAGACCCAGTACTTC	CASSEETTRETQYF
.	few	TRBV10-3	TRBJ2-5	15	TGTGCCATCAGTGAGTCGGGGCTAGCCGAGGGCCTCCAGTACTTC	CAISESGLAEGLQYF
.	few	TRBV5-1	TRBJ2-1	13	TGCGCCAGCAGCTACCCCTCAAGGGATGAGCAGTTCTTC	CASSYPSRDEQFF
.	few	TRBV2	TRBJ1-5	12	TGTGCCAGCCTCGGACCAGGTCAGCCCCAGCATTTT	CASLGPGQPQHF
TRBD2	many	TRBV4-3	TRBJ2-3	20	TGCGCCAGCAGCCCGCGGTTACCGGGACTAGCGGGCGGGCCCACAGATACGCAGTATTTT	CASSPRLPGLAGGPTDTQYF
.	.	TRBV5-1	TRBJ1-4	12	TGCGCCAGCAGTCGACCCGATGAAAAACTGTTTTTT	CASSRPDEKLFF
.	many	TRBV7-9	TRBJ2-5	13	TGTGCCAGCAGCTTAGGGGACCAAGAGACCCAGTACTTC	CASSLGDQETQYF
.	many	TRBV12-3/TRBV12-4	TRBJ1-2	11	TGTGCCAGCAGTTTCCGGGATGGCTACACCTTC	CASSFRDGYTF
TRBD1	few	TRBV6-1	TRBJ1-2	15	TGTGCCAGCACCGTATCCGGGACAGGGGTCGATGGCTACACCTTC	CASTVSGTGVDGYTF
TRBD1	.	TRBV6-5	TRBJ1-2	15	TGTGCCAGCAGTTCTTCAGGGGGCACTCCTAGGGGCTACACCTTC	CASSSSGGTPRGYTF
.	.	TRBV5-1	TRBJ2-3	17	TGCGCCAGCAGCTTGGGAGTGACTGGGCCCTCCACAGATACGCAGTATTTT	CASSLGVTGPSTDTQYF